Listed here are 26 T cell receptor beta chains from one sample, sequenced in a study of early T cells in non-severe SARS-CoV-2 infection. TCRdb reprocessed the 5' RACE reads via MiXCR and lists one record per CDR3 protein. The sample has over 90,000 distinct CDR3 sequences, roughly 13% seen once. Sequencing was performed on whole blood. These receptors originate from an adult who was a healthcare worker with PCR-confirmed SARS-CoV-2 infection or an uninfected control (not recorded which).

In this sample, this clonotype turned up many times. The chain uses TRBV12-3 or TRBV12-4 and TRBJ2-3; 7 bases are a match to TRBD1. CDR3 length equals 15 residues. V dropped 4 bases and J dropped 4; count of bases not matched to a gene: 8. The CDR3 nucleotides are TGTGCCAGCAGTTCCAGGGACAGAAGGGCAGATACGCAGTATTTT. As protein: CASSSRDRRADTQYF.

This clonotype was seen only a few times. The chain links TRBV11-2 to TRBJ2-2; the match to TRBD1 covers 8 bases. The CDR3 spans 14 residues. CDR1 and CDR2 from the germline V gene are SGHAT and FQNNGV. J gave up 6 bases and V 5 bases, and 5 bases lay outside the gene matches. CDR3 in DNA: TGTGCCAGCAGCATCGACAGGGGATCCGGGGAGCTGTTTTTT. Amino acid sequence: CASSIDRGSGELFF.

V is TRBV18 and J is TRBJ2-1; 12 bases align to TRBD2. V lost 6 bases and J lost 6; bases outside the gene matches: 3. The CDR3 extends over 14 amino acids. CDR1 and CDR2 (germline): KGHSH, LQKENI. The CDR3 is CASSQTSGSNEQFF. The DNA of the CDR3 is TGTGCCAGCTCCCAGACTAGCGGGAGCAATGAGCAGTTCTTC.

This clonotype was counted ten times or more. The J gene is TRBJ2-7, the V gene TRBV28; D ambiguous. Looked up from germline, CDR1 is MDHEN and CDR2 is SYDVKM. Trimming removed 6 bases at V and 3 bases at J, with 9 bases between. There are 12 residues in the CDR3. CDR3 residues: CASSLTYYEQYF. In DNA, the CDR3 is TGTGCCAGCAGCCTGACATACTACGAGCAGTACTTC.

This clonotype has at least ten counts. The chain is built from TRBV7-2 and TRBJ2-1; no reliable D call. V was cut by 4 bases and J by 8 bases, with 9 bases left in between. The CDR3 length is 12 residues. Germline V gene data show CDR1 as SGHTA and CDR2 as FQGNSA. CDR3 sequence: CASSSHRHEQFF. CDR3 bases: TGTGCCAGCAGCTCCCACAGACATGAGCAGTTCTTC.

This clonotype was seen repeatedly, ten times or more. The chain recombines TRBV7-2 with TRBJ2-1, with D unresolved. The CDR3 runs to 11 residues. V was trimmed by 8 bases and J by 6 bases, leaving 8 bases between them. Germline CDR1 reads SGHTA; CDR2 reads FQGNSA. The CDR3 loop is CASLAFNEQFF. The CDR3 DNA sequence: TGTGCCAGCTTGGCTTTCAATGAGCAGTTCTTC.

The gene calls are TRBV20-1 and TRBJ2-7; 7 bases fit TRBD2. Germline lookup yields CDR1 DFQATT and CDR2 SNEGSKA (reference sequence). The CDR3 has 20 amino acids. V shed 1 base and J 0 bases; nucleotides not matched to a gene: 21. This CDR3 is CSARVMGGGPFTSSSYEQYF. The CDR3 DNA follows: TGCAGTGCTAGAGTTATGGGGGGAGGGCCTTTTACCTCCTCCTCCTACGAGCAGTACTTC.

This clonotype showed up many times. V and J are TRBV7-8 and TRBJ1-1; tentatively, D is TRBD1 (6 bases). CDR3 length: 16 amino acids. The V gene lost 2 bases and the J gene lost 0 bases, with 13 bases spanning the gap. Germline lookup yields CDR1 SGHVS and CDR2 FQNEAQ. The CDR3 bases are TGTGCCAGCAGCTTATCGGGGGCGAGTATGAACACTGAAGCTTTCTTT. It specifies CASSLSGASMNTEAFF. Together with reference TRBV7-8 and TRBJ1-1, the CDR3 gives the full variable domain: GAGVSQSPRYKVAKRGQDVALRCDPISGHVSLFWYQQALGQGPEFLTYFQNEAQLDKSGLPSDRFFAERPEGSVSTLKIQRTQQEDSAVYLCASSLSGASMNTEAFFGQGTRLTVV.

This clonotype appeared a single time. The chain combines TRBV7-3 with TRBJ1-1; D unresolved. The V gene lost 1 base and the J gene lost 6 bases, with 18 bases spanning the gap. This CDR3 comprises 16 residues. In germline, CDR1 is SGHTA, CDR2 FQGTGA. The CDR3 DNA reads as TGTGCCAGCAGCTTAAGTAGGGCGGCAAGCCAACCTGAAGCTTTCTTT. Translating it yields CASSLSRAASQPEAFF. Together with reference TRBV7-3 and TRBJ1-1, the CDR3 gives the full variable domain: GAGVSQTPSNKVTEKGKYVELRCDPISGHTALYWYRQSLGQGPEFLIYFQGTGAADDSGLPNDRFFAVRPEGSVSTLKIQRTERGDSAVYLCASSLSRAASQPEAFFGQGTRLTVV.

This clonotype was detected ten times or more. This sequence joins TRBV12-3 or TRBV12-4 and TRBJ1-1; D unclear. Trimming left V 1 base short and J 4 bases short, with 7 bases between. The CDR3 runs to 13 residues. CDR3 amino acids: CASSLGRSTEAFF. DNA for the CDR3: TGTGCCAGCAGTTTAGGGAGGAGCACTGAAGCTTTCTTT.

This clonotype showed up just a few times. The V call is TRBV28, the J call TRBJ1-2, with a possible D match to TRBD1 (6 bases). The CDR3 has 13 amino acids. V lost 5 bases to trimming and J lost 4 bases, with 11 bases between them. Germline V gives CDR1 MDHEN, CDR2 SYDVKM. CDR3 coding DNA: TGTGCCAGCAGTCCAACAGGGAGCTATGGCTACACCTTC. Translation: CASSPTGSYGYTF.

This clonotype was detected many times. This chain joins TRBV11-2 and TRBJ1-1; D is unclear. Germline V CDR1 and CDR2: SGHAT, FQNNGV. Trimming removed 3 bases at V and 7 bases at J, with 6 bases between. The CDR3 totals 11 residues. The CDR3 DNA reads as TGTGCCAGCAGCTTTTCTGGTGAAGCTTTCTTT. Translated, it gives CASSFSGEAFF.

This clonotype was recorded a few times. The chain uses TRBV11-2 and TRBJ2-6; D remains ambiguous. CDR3 size: 14 residues. The germline V gene has CDR1 SGHAT and CDR2 FQNNGV. V was cut by 4 bases and J by 4 bases, with 8 bases left in between. CDR3 DNA: TGTGCCAGCAGCTCTGTAAGGGGGGCCAACGTCCTGACTTTC. Translation gives CASSSVRGANVLTF.

This clonotype has just a few counts. The rearrangement joins TRBV9 to TRBJ2-2; TRBD2 aligns across 11 bases. Germline V gives CDR1 SGDLS, CDR2 YYNGEE. The CDR3 has 19 amino acids. The trim removed 3 bases at V and 1 base at J, leaving 11 bases unmatched. The CDR3 DNA sequence: TGTGCCAGCAGCGAAACACTGGCTAGCGGGAGGATGAACACCGGGGAGCTGTTTTTT. Protein: CASSETLASGRMNTGELFF.

This clonotype was seen more than once but under ten times. J is TRBJ2-3 and V is TRBV29-1; the D gene is possibly TRBD2 (6 bases). V was trimmed by 4 bases and J by 10 bases, leaving 12 bases between them. The length of the CDR3 is 11 residues. Germline V lookup: CDR1 SQVTM, CDR2 ANQGSEA. The CDR3 DNA sequence: TGCAGCGTTGGGGAGGTCGGGCCGCAGTATTTT. This translates into CSVGEVGPQYF.

V usage is TRBV10-1 and J usage is TRBJ2-7; 8 bases are a match to TRBD2. V trimming: 3 bases; J trimming: 2 bases; junction bases outside the gene matches: 3. The germline gives CDR1 WNHNN, CDR2 SYGVQD (reference sequence). This CDR3 region has 14 residues. CDR3: CASSDREGPYEQYF. The CDR3 DNA follows: TGCGCCAGCAGTGACCGGGAGGGCCCCTACGAGCAGTACTTC.

As for this clonotype: The junction shows a germline mismatch at one end, possibly a read error. This chain joins TRBV9 and TRBJ1-6, with 10 bases lining up with TRBD1. CDR3 size: 16 residues. Germline V lookup: CDR1 SGDLS, CDR2 YYNGEE. The CDR3 DNA follows: TGTGCCAGCAGCTCACGACAGGGGGCATCTGGGTCACCCCACCACTTT. Translation: CASSSRQGASGSPHHF.

This clonotype was detected ten times or more. The DNA for the CDR3 is TGCGCCAGCAGCCCCCTGCCTGGACCGCCGGGCTCCTACAATGAGCAGTTCTTC. This translates into CASSPLPGPPGSYNEQFF. The rearrangement uses TRBV5-1 and TRBJ2-1, with D uncertain. V lost 4 bases to trimming and J lost 0 bases, with 20 bases between them. From germline, CDR1 is SGHRS and CDR2 YFSETQ. The CDR3 is 18 amino acids.

At least ten counts were recorded for this clonotype. The chain carries TRBV11-1 and TRBJ2-3; D gene unclear. Deletions cut 6 bases from V and 0 bases from J, with 13 bases between. Germline CDR1 and CDR2: SGHAT and FQDESV (reference sequence). The CDR3 length is 15 residues. CDR3 residues: CASSSQLASTDTQYF. Here the CDR3 DNA reads TGTGCCAGCAGTTCCCAGTTGGCTAGCACAGATACGCAGTATTTT. The full variable domain, its missing parts supplied by reference TRBV11-1 and TRBJ2-3, is EAEVAQSPRYKITEKSQAVAFWCDPISGHATLYWYRQILGQGPELLVQFQDESVVDDSQLPKDRFSAERLKGVDSTLKIQPAELGDSAMYLCASSSQLASTDTQYFGPGTRLTVL.

This clonotype has only a few counts. This rearrangement joins TRBV10-3 to TRBJ1-1; D is uncertain. The CDR3 consists of 12 residues. V was trimmed by 11 bases and J by 4 bases, leaving 14 bases between them. CDR1 ENHRY and CDR2 SYGVKD come from the germline V gene. DNA for the CDR3: TGTGCCTCCTGGAGTTTTGGCACTGAAGCTTTCTTT. Translating it yields CASWSFGTEAFF.

Comments on this clonotype: It may be a read error: a sequence one base away is much more abundant. The rearrangement links TRBV7-9 to TRBJ1-6, with D possibly matching TRBD1 (5 bases). The CDR3 totals 14 residues. Per germline, CDR1 SEHNR and CDR2 FQNEAQ (reference sequence). V was clipped by 3 bases and J by 7 bases, with 10 bases between them. The CDR3 region is CASSFVRENSPLHF. The CDR3 coding sequence is TGTGCCAGCAGCTTTGTCAGGGAAAATTCACCCCTCCACTTT.

This chain uses TRBV5-1 with TRBJ2-2; 8 nucleotides agree with TRBD2. V dropped 0 bases and J dropped 4; count of bases not matched to a gene: 5. CDR1 and CDR2 from the germline V gene are SGHRS and YFSETQ. The CDR3 consists of 16 residues. The CDR3 loop is CASSLGAGAATGELFF. DNA for the CDR3: TGCGCCAGCAGCTTGGGAGCGGGAGCGGCCACCGGGGAGCTGTTTTTT.

This chain joins TRBV20-1 and TRBJ2-1, with a possible D match to TRBD2 (7 bases). Germline CDR1 and CDR2: DFQATT and SNEGSKA (reference sequence). This CDR3 is built from 16 residues. Trimming removed 5 bases at V and 7 bases at J, with 24 bases between. The CDR3 nucleotides read TGCAGTGCTCCCCAAGGGGGGGACTCCCGAGGGAATGAGCAGTTCTTC. Translating gives CSAPQGGDSRGNEQFF.

This clonotype showed up many times. The CDR3 reads CATSREGMGTQYF. In DNA, the CDR3 is TGTGCCACCAGCAGAGAGGGGATGGGGACCCAGTACTTC. The chain recombines TRBV15 with TRBJ2-5; D is ambiguous. The CDR3 runs to 13 residues. Trimming left V 0 bases short and J 7 bases short, with 9 bases between. Per germline, CDR1 LNHNV and CDR2 YYDKDF (reference sequence). The complete variable domain, with remaining parts taken from reference TRBV15 and TRBJ2-5, reads DAMVIQNPRYQVTQFGKPVTLSCSQTLNHNVMYWYQQKSSQAPKLLFHYYDKDFNNEADTPDNFQSRRPNTSFCFLDIRSPGLGDTAMYLCATSREGMGTQYFGPGTRLLVL.

This clonotype was recorded a few times. DNA for the CDR3: TGTGCCACCAGCAGTAGGGACAGGGCCACAGATACGCAGTATTTT. Translating gives CATSSRDRATDTQYF. The V call is TRBV15, the J call TRBJ2-3; 9 bases map to TRBD1. With V trimmed by 3 bases and J by 2 bases, 3 bases remained unmatched. The CDR3 length is 15 residues. Germline CDR1 LNHNV, CDR2 YYDKDF (reference sequence).

At least ten counts were recorded for this clonotype. One end of the junction varies from germline; a read error may be responsible. CDR3 region: CASSSRRPGLVTEF. CDR3 nucleotides: TGTGCCAGCAGCTCTCGGAGGCCGGGACTGGTCACGGAATTC. The chain is built from TRBV3-1 and TRBJ2-1; D possibly corresponds to TRBD2 (6 bases). Looked up from germline, CDR1 is LGHDT and CDR2 is YNNKEL (reference sequence). The CDR3 has 14 residues.